These 8 T cell receptor beta chains originate from one sample sequenced in a study of CD8+ T cells in alopecia areata. Investigators isolated RNA and reverse transcribed it into cDNA to act as the sequencing template. The data were produced by immunoSEQ multiplex PCR, yet TCRdb's version contains in-frame clones alone and is incomplete. The sample contains more than 200,000 clones, approximately 70% of which appear only once. The sample's treatment: oral pan-JAK inhibitor, 5-10 mg twice daily. Sequenced material: CD4+ T cells sorted from blood, taken around week 46, from a patient treated with tofacitinib. Every receptor here comes from a human donor with alopecia areata.

CDR3 loop: CAWSRTNPGLAGYNEQFF. CDR3 DNA: TGTGCCTGGAGTAGAACCAACCCGGGACTAGCGGGCTACAATGAGCAGTTCTTC. This chain joins TRBV30 and TRBJ2-1, with TRBD2 matching 12 bases. The CDR3 spans 18 residues. Losses at the gene ends were 2 bases for V and 3 bases for J; bases not matched to a gene: 11. Germline V gives CDR1 GTSNPN, CDR2 SVGIG (reference sequence).

The genes are TRBV5-1 and TRBJ2-7; weak D call: TRBD1 (5 bases). Trimming took 4 bases from V and 2 from J, leaving 10 bases between them. CDR1 is SGHRS, CDR2 YFSETQ, per germline. This CDR3 is 13 amino acids long. The CDR3 DNA is TGCGCCAGCAGCCAGACAGAACCCTACGAGCAGTACTTC. It translates to CASSQTEPYEQYF.

J is TRBJ2-5 and V is TRBV5-1; TRBD2 matches at 8 bases. Losses at the gene ends were 4 bases for V and 5 bases for J; bases not matched to a gene: 10. The germline CDR1 and CDR2 sequences are SGHRS and YFSETQ. The CDR3 spans 15 residues. The CDR3 DNA reads TGCGCCAGCAGCCCCCAAACTAGCGGTCACGAGACCCAGTACTTC. This translates into CASSPQTSGHETQYF.

V and J are TRBV4-3 and TRBJ2-7; tentatively, D is TRBD1 (5 bases). V lost 0 bases, J lost 4 bases, and 13 bases lay in between. CDR3 length: 15 residues. Germline CDR1 is LGHNA and CDR2 is YSLEER. In nucleotides, the CDR3 is TGCGCCAGCAGCCAAGAGGGGCAGGGCGCATACGAGCAGTACTTC. Residues: CASSQEGQGAYEQYF.

The sample holds a few counts of this clone. This rearrangement joins TRBV29-1 to TRBJ2-5, with a possible D match to TRBD2 (6 bases). V lost 7 bases and J 4 bases, leaving 13 bases between the germline ends. The CDR3 spans 12 residues. The germline V gene has CDR1 SQVTM and CDR2 ANQGSEA. The CDR3 DNA follows: TGCAGCGGGGGACTCACGGGAGAGACCCAGTACTTC. Translation: CSGGLTGETQYF.

The chain combines TRBV27 with TRBJ2-7, with D tentatively TRBD1 or TRBD2 (5 bases each). This CDR3 has 16 residues. Germline assignment: CDR1 MNHEY and CDR2 SMNVEV (reference sequence). V was shortened by 6 bases and J by 3 bases, with 21 bases between the two germline ends. The CDR3 DNA sequence: TGTGCCAGCAGCCCAAGGGGAGCAGGCAGGGTCTACGAGCAGTACTTC. Its protein product is CASSPRGAGRVYEQYF.

The rearrangement links TRBV4-1 to TRBJ1-2; TRBD1 matches 7 bases. Per the germline V gene, CDR1 is MGHRA and CDR2 is YSYEKL. The CDR3 is made up of 14 amino acids. V dropped 2 bases and J dropped 4; count of bases not matched to a gene: 4. CDR3 protein: CASSQQSGGYGYTF. The CDR3 DNA reads TGCGCCAGCAGCCAACAGTCAGGGGGCTATGGCTACACCTTC.

The genes are TRBV29-1 and TRBJ2-3; D not resolved. In germline, CDR1 is SQVTM, CDR2 ANQGSEA. The CDR3 loop spans 10 amino acids. The V and J ends lost 7 bases and 2 bases respectively, with 4 bases between them. This CDR3 is CSGITDTQYF. As DNA, the CDR3 is TGCAGCGGCATCACAGATACGCAGTATTTT.